The rows below give T cell receptor beta chains drawn from one sample of a study of sequential checkpoint blockade in melanoma. Libraries were prepared by immunoSEQ multiplex PCR; TCRdb keeps only in-frame clonotypes and omits some of them. The table has some 32,000 clones, more than 70% seen once. Sequenced material: CD8+ T cells sorted from blood (inferred from file names), taken from a patient given nivolumab and ipilimumab in sequence. These receptor sequences come from a human donor with melanoma. Each CDR3 is given with its conserved first and last residue. A D gene is named only where the DNA matches it firmly. For some rows the clone size is stated as once, few or many, or as a class when expanded; others skip it.

CDR3: CASSLLGVDTQYF
DNA: TGTGCCAGCAGTTTATTAGGAGTAGATACGCAGTATTTT
size: -
D: -
J: TRBJ2-3
V: TRBV27

CDR3: CASSQDLEQPQHF
DNA: TGCGCCAGCAGCCAAGATCTTGAGCAGCCCCAGCATTTT
size: few
D: -
J: TRBJ1-5
V: TRBV4-3

CDR3: CALGTGGNYGYTF
DNA: TGTGCCCTAGGGACAGGGGGCAACTATGGCTACACCTTC
size: few
D: TRBD1
J: TRBJ1-2
V: TRBV10-3

CDR3: CASSPSGGGADTQYF
DNA: TGTGCCAGCAGCCCCAGCGGGGGAGGGGCAGATACGCAGTATTTT
size: -
D: TRBD2
J: TRBJ2-3
V: TRBV4-2

CDR3: CASSLEGQGMETQYF
DNA: TGCGCCAGCAGCTTGGAGGGTCAGGGTATGGAGACCCAGTACTTC
size: -
D: -
J: TRBJ2-5
V: TRBV5-1

CDR3: CASSQDRGTIQETQYF
DNA: TGCGCCAGCAGCCAAGATCGGGGGACCATCCAAGAGACCCAGTACTTC
size: -
D: -
J: TRBJ2-5
V: TRBV4-3

CDR3: CASSFDPWGGEETQYF
DNA: TGCGCCAGCAGCTTTGACCCGTGGGGGGGGGAAGAGACCCAGTACTTC
size: -
D: TRBD2
J: TRBJ2-5
V: TRBV5-1

CDR3: CASSYWDSGALNHEQFF
DNA: TGTGCCAGTAGTTACTGGGACAGTGGGGCCTTGAATCATGAGCAGTTCTTC
size: -
D: TRBD1
J: TRBJ2-1
V: TRBV19

CDR3: CATKDRHISYEQYF
DNA: TGTGCCACCAAGGACAGACATATCTCCTACGAGCAGTACTTC
size: -
D: -
J: TRBJ2-7
V: TRBV19

CDR3: CASSPRLNTEAFF
DNA: TGCGCCAGCAGTCCCAGATTGAACACTGAAGCTTTCTTT
size: -
D: -
J: TRBJ1-1
V: TRBV10-1

CDR3: CASSAEQGSEQFF
DNA: TGTGCCAGCAGCGCCGAACAGGGTAGTGAGCAGTTCTTC
size: few
D: -
J: TRBJ2-1
V: TRBV9

CDR3: CASSPWTSANEQFF
DNA: TGTGCCAGCAGCCCATGGACTAGCGCAAATGAGCAGTTCTTC
size: -
D: TRBD2
J: TRBJ2-1
V: TRBV7-3

CDR3: CASVPRGALNYGYTF
DNA: TGTGCCAGCGTCCCGCGCGGGGCTCTTAACTATGGCTACACCTTC
size: once
D: -
J: TRBJ1-2
V: TRBV13

CDR3: CASSTKEISSYNEQFF
DNA: TGTGCCAGCAGTACCAAGGAGATTAGCTCCTACAATGAGCAGTTCTTC
size: -
D: -
J: TRBJ2-1
V: TRBV27

CDR3: CASSLWTGNTEAFF
DNA: TGTGCCAGCAGTTTATGGACAGGGAACACTGAAGCTTTCTTT
size: -
D: -
J: TRBJ1-1
V: TRBV28

CDR3: CASSYTGTRGYTF
DNA: TGCGCCAGTTCATATACAGGGACCCGCGGCTACACCTTC
size: -
D: -
J: TRBJ1-2
V: TRBV4-1

CDR3: CAISGGTSGAEISYEQYF
DNA: TGTGCCATCAGTGGGGGTACTAGCGGGGCCGAAATCTCCTACGAGCAGTACTTC
size: -
D: TRBD2
J: TRBJ2-7
V: TRBV10-3

CDR3: CASSLGTGPTHTEAFF
DNA: TGTGCCAGCAGCTTAGGGACAGGACCGACCCACACTGAAGCTTTCTTT
size: -
D: TRBD1
J: TRBJ1-1
V: TRBV9

CDR3: CASSLGLAATYEQYF
DNA: TGTGCCAGCAGCCTCGGACTAGCGGCCACCTACGAGCAGTACTTC
size: -
D: TRBD2
J: TRBJ2-7
V: TRBV28

CDR3: CASSPPLGQAEGSPYEQYF
DNA: TGTGCCAGCTCACCACCGTTGGGACAGGCAGAGGGGTCACCCTACGAGCAGTACTTC
size: few
D: TRBD1
J: TRBJ2-7
V: TRBV18

CDR3: CSVEYPRGSYNEQFF
DNA: TGCAGCGTTGAATATCCCAGAGGGTCCTACAATGAGCAGTTCTTC
size: -
D: -
J: TRBJ2-1
V: TRBV29-1

CDR3: CASSWTVMNTEAFF
DNA: TGTGCCAGCAGTTGGACAGTTATGAACACTGAAGCTTTCTTT
size: -
D: -
J: TRBJ1-1
V: TRBV6-5

CDR3: CASSLVVDSWGYTF
DNA: TGCGCCAGCAGCTTGGTGGTGGACAGCTGGGGCTACACCTTC
size: -
D: -
J: TRBJ1-2
V: TRBV5-1

CDR3: CASSRLTGSLNEKLFF
DNA: TGCGCCAGCAGCCGCCTAACCGGGTCCCTCAATGAAAAACTGTTTTTT
size: -
D: -
J: TRBJ1-4
V: TRBV4-3

CDR3: CASSQGGRADTQYF
DNA: TGTGCCAGCAGCCAAGGAGGGCGGGCAGATACGCAGTATTTT
size: -
D: -
J: TRBJ2-3
V: TRBV4-2

CDR3: CASSPGRLGDGELFF
DNA: TGTGCCAGCTCACCAGGGAGGCTAGGAGACGGGGAGCTGTTTTTT
size: -
D: -
J: TRBJ2-2
V: TRBV18

CDR3: CASSHKLDGGLNTEAFF
DNA: TGTGCCAGCAGCCATAAACTCGACGGGGGGTTGAACACTGAAGCTTTCTTT
size: -
D: -
J: TRBJ1-1
V: TRBV28

CDR3: CASSLGGGGVSYEQYF
DNA: TGTGCCAGCAGCTTGGGCGGTGGGGGGGTATCCTACGAGCAGTACTTC
size: -
D: TRBD2
J: TRBJ2-7
V: TRBV5-6

CDR3: CASSVTGDSYEQYF
DNA: TGCGCCAGCAGCGTGACAGGGGACTCCTACGAGCAGTACTTC
size: -
D: TRBD1
J: TRBJ2-7
V: TRBV10-1

CDR3: CASSMIPERQYF
DNA: TGTGCCAGCAGCATGATCCCCGAGAGGCAGTACTTC
size: -
D: -
J: TRBJ2-7
V: TRBV25-1

CDR3: CASSPHRADWGNQPQHF
DNA: TGTGCCAGCAGCCCCCACAGGGCAGACTGGGGAAATCAGCCCCAGCATTTT
size: -
D: -
J: TRBJ1-5
V: TRBV2

CDR3: CASSQDRDHEQYF
DNA: TGTGCCAGCAGCCAAGACAGGGATCACGAGCAGTACTTC
size: -
D: TRBD1
J: TRBJ2-7
V: TRBV7-9

CDR3: CATSPGGQGMVEQYF
DNA: TGTGCCACCAGCCCCGGGGGGCAGGGGATGGTCGAGCAGTACTTC
size: -
D: -
J: TRBJ2-7
V: TRBV15

CDR3: CASNIPTDTQYF
DNA: TGTGCCAGCAACATACCTACAGATACGCAGTATTTT
size: -
D: -
J: TRBJ2-3
V: TRBV27

CDR3: CASSWDRDYEQYF
DNA: TGTGCCAGCAGCTGGGACAGGGACTACGAGCAGTACTTC
size: -
D: TRBD1
J: TRBJ2-7
V: TRBV11-2

CDR3: CASSLARGNEQYF
DNA: TGTGCCAGCAGTTTGGCCCGAGGGAACGAGCAGTACTTC
size: few
D: -
J: TRBJ2-7
V: TRBV27

CDR3: CASSVAAGLSRGYTF
DNA: TGTGCCAGCAGCGTAGCTGCAGGGCTATCCCGTGGCTACACCTTC
size: -
D: -
J: TRBJ1-2
V: TRBV9

CDR3: CASSFRDRGQHNTEAFF
DNA: TGTGCCAGCAGCTTCCGGGACAGGGGACAACATAACACTGAAGCTTTCTTT
size: -
D: TRBD1
J: TRBJ1-1
V: TRBV9

CDR3: CASSEGGGGAYEQYF
DNA: TGTGCCAGCAGCGAGGGAGGGGGGGGAGCCTACGAGCAGTACTTC
size: once
D: -
J: TRBJ2-7
V: TRBV9

CDR3: CASSQDGIPTNEKLFF
DNA: TGCGCCAGCAGCCAAGACGGGATACCAACTAATGAAAAACTGTTTTTT
size: -
D: -
J: TRBJ1-4
V: TRBV4-3

CDR3: CASPSPYNEQFF
DNA: TGTGCCAGCCCGTCTCCCTACAATGAGCAGTTCTTC
size: -
D: -
J: TRBJ2-1
V: TRBV19

CDR3: CASSLLGLHTGELFF
DNA: TGTGCCAGTAGCCTATTGGGACTTCACACCGGGGAGCTGTTTTTT
size: once
D: -
J: TRBJ2-2
V: TRBV19

CDR3: CASSFHRGRDEKLFF
DNA: TGTGCCAGCAGTTTCCACAGGGGGCGCGATGAAAAACTGTTTTTT
size: -
D: TRBD1
J: TRBJ1-4
V: TRBV27

CDR3: CASSYQGTTQYF
DNA: TGTGCCAGCAGTTACCAGGGGACTACGCAGTATTTT
size: -
D: -
J: TRBJ2-3
V: TRBV6-5

CDR3: CASSKGAGQHYTGELFF
DNA: TGTGCCAGCAGCAAAGGGGCGGGACAGCACTACACCGGGGAGCTGTTTTTT
size: -
D: -
J: TRBJ2-2
V: TRBV21-1

CDR3: CAWSVKGQPGYTF
DNA: TGTGCCTGGAGTGTTAAGGGACAGCCTGGCTACACCTTC
size: -
D: TRBD1
J: TRBJ1-2
V: TRBV30

CDR3: CASGLDRRGTGTYEQYF
DNA: TGTGCTAGTGGTTTGGACCGGAGGGGGACAGGGACCTACGAGCAGTACTTC
size: once
D: TRBD1
J: TRBJ2-7
V: TRBV12-5

CDR3: CASSPGQYDEQYF
DNA: TGCGCCAGCAGCCCCGGACAGTACGACGAGCAGTACTTC
size: -
D: -
J: TRBJ2-7
V: TRBV5-1